This is a list of T cell receptor beta chains from one sample in a study of shared clonotypes between healthy human individuals. Using immunoSEQ multiplex PCR, the repertoire was profiled, and TCRdb retains in-frame clones only, with some absent. The sample records fewer than 3 million clones, 85% to 95% being singletons. What was sequenced was naive CD4+ T cells from PBMCs. The receptors originated from a man aged 18 to 30 in good health. Some clones in this sample may be carry-over from other donors' samples. Both conserved end residues are part of each CDR3. The order of the fields is V gene, J gene, clone size, D gene, CDR3 protein, CDR3 DNA. D genes are given only for firm matches. Only part of the rows carry a size: once, few, many, or a class if the clone is expanded.

>TRBV5-6|TRBJ2-3|-|-
CASSSQPDTQYF
TGTGCCAGCAGCTCACAGCCAGATACGCAGTATTTT
>TRBV5-1|TRBJ2-7|-|-
CASSLGGTAILGQYF
TGCGCCAGCAGCTTGGGGGGGACCGCCATTTTAGGGCAGTACTTC
>TRBV5-4|TRBJ1-2|-|-
CASSSGSGDGYTF
TGTGCCAGCAGCTCAGGGTCAGGGGATGGCTACACCTTC
>TRBV9|TRBJ2-1|-|-
CASSASAGGNEQFF
TGTGCCAGCAGCGCATCGGCAGGCGGCAATGAGCAGTTCTTC
>TRBV6-1|TRBJ2-2|-|TRBD1
CAGRDRNTGELFF
TGTGCCGGTCGGGACAGGAACACCGGGGAGCTGTTTTTT
>TRBV5-1|TRBJ1-5|once|TRBD1
CASRAGTAGNQPQHF
TGCGCCAGCAGGGCCGGGACAGCCGGCAATCAGCCCCAGCATTTT
>TRBV6-5|TRBJ2-3|-|-
CASSSPLFGDTQYF
TGTGCCAGCAGTTCCCCTCTCTTCGGGGATACGCAGTATTTT
>TRBV4-1|TRBJ2-7|-|TRBD1
CASSQDRDRGFSYEQYF
TGCGCCAGCAGCCAAGATCGGGACAGGGGATTTTCCTACGAGCAGTACTTC
>TRBV27|TRBJ1-3|-|-
CASSLFGASGNTIYF
TGTGCCAGCAGTTTATTCGGGGCCTCTGGAAACACCATATATTTT
>TRBV6-6|TRBJ2-7|-|-
CASGRTRGAAYEQYF
TGTGCCAGCGGCAGGACGCGAGGGGCCGCCTACGAGCAGTACTTC
>TRBV9|TRBJ2-1|few|-
CASSVGGWGPNEQFF
TGTGCCAGCAGCGTAGGAGGTTGGGGCCCCAATGAGCAGTTCTTC
>TRBV7-8|TRBJ2-7|-|-
CASSLADHSYEQYF
TGTGCCAGCAGCTTAGCGGACCACTCCTACGAGCAGTACTTC
>TRBV29-1|TRBJ1-3|-|-
CSVRTGNTIYF
TGCAGCGTTAGGACTGGAAACACCATATATTTT
>TRBV19|TRBJ2-6|-|-
CASSRGREAGANVLTF
TGTGCCAGTAGCCGAGGGAGAGAGGCTGGGGCCAACGTCCTGACTTTC
>TRBV7-2|TRBJ2-6|-|-
CASSYRGSSGANVLTF
TGTGCCAGCAGCTATAGGGGTAGCTCTGGGGCCAACGTCCTGACTTTC
>TRBV5-6|TRBJ2-5|-|-
CASSLAGFRETQYF
TGTGCCAGCAGCTTGGCCGGATTTCGAGAGACCCAGTACTTC
>TRBV30|TRBJ2-5|-|-
CAWRLGMGYETQYF
TGTGCCTGGAGGTTGGGGATGGGGTACGAGACCCAGTACTTC
>TRBV30|TRBJ1-1|-|-
CAWSVKKAAEAFF
TGTGCCTGGAGTGTAAAAAAGGCCGCTGAAGCTTTCTTT
>TRBV4-1|TRBJ2-3|-|TRBD2
CASSTKSGPTSGSKDTQYF
TGCGCCAGCAGCACCAAGTCAGGCCCGACTAGCGGGAGCAAAGATACGCAGTATTTT
>TRBV7-3|TRBJ2-1|few|-
CASSLRQYNEQFF
TGTGCCAGCAGCTTACGGCAGTACAATGAGCAGTTCTTC
>TRBV6-5|TRBJ1-2|-|-
CASRSQGIAGYTF
TGTGCCAGCAGATCGCAGGGAATTGCGGGCTACACCTTC
>TRBV29-1|TRBJ1-1|-|TRBD1
CSVEEPGQGKNTEAFF
TGCAGCGTTGAAGAACCGGGACAGGGGAAGAACACTGAAGCTTTCTTT
>TRBV18|TRBJ1-1|-|-
CASSPPGGRMNTEAFF
TGTGCCAGCTCACCACCGGGGGGTAGGATGAACACTGAAGCTTTCTTT
>TRBV7-9|TRBJ1-2|-|TRBD1
CASSLVPDRAPAGGYTF
TGTGCCAGCAGCTTAGTTCCAGACAGGGCTCCCGCCGGTGGCTACACCTTC
>TRBV9|TRBJ2-3|-|TRBD2
CASSALTSSDTQYF
TGTGCCAGCAGCGCCTTGACTAGCTCGGATACGCAGTATTTT
>TRBV27|TRBJ1-1|-|-
CASSLWGIKLNTEAFF
TGTGCCAGCAGTTTATGGGGAATTAAACTGAACACTGAAGCTTTCTTT
>TRBV29-1|TRBJ1-2|-|-
CSVEESPRPLSGFGYGYTF
TGCAGCGTTGAAGAATCACCCCGCCCACTCTCCGGGTTCGGCTATGGCTACACCTTC
>TRBV7-3|TRBJ2-5|-|TRBD1
CASSSTGGARGETQYF
TGTGCCAGCAGCTCAACAGGGGGCGCGAGGGGAGAGACCCAGTACTTC
>TRBV6-6|TRBJ2-7|-|TRBD2
CASRLVAGRGSYEQYF
TGTGCCAGCAGGCTCGTAGCGGGACGGGGATCCTACGAGCAGTACTTC
>TRBV7-9|TRBJ2-3|-|-
CASSLSVLTDTQYF
TGTGCCAGCAGCCTTAGCGTACTCACAGATACGCAGTATTTT
>TRBV6-4|TRBJ2-3|-|-
CASSDSGKPSDTQYF
TGTGCCAGCAGTGACAGCGGAAAGCCGTCAGATACGCAGTATTTT
>TRBV28|TRBJ1-1|few|TRBD1
CASSWDRNTEAFF
TGTGCCAGCAGTTGGGACAGGAACACTGAAGCTTTCTTT
>TRBV5-1|TRBJ1-1|-|-
CASSLNSYLNTEAFF
TGCGCCAGCAGCTTGAACAGCTATCTTAACACTGAAGCTTTCTTT